This T cell receptor (beta chain) was found in a study of blood T cell repertoires in COVID-19 (dated by TCRdb to about 2020). Study-wide context: Collaborator samples came from the United States, Italy and Spain and covered acute and convalescent phases of COVID-19. The material from the prospective study consisted of cDNA or gDNA derived from T cells, B-cell-depleted T cells, or PBMCs. The dataset comprised deeply sampled blood TCRbeta repertoires from subjects exposed to, actively infected with, or recovered from COVID-19. The repertoires were made available in a free public database intended to serve as a resource for research on the immune response to SARS-CoV-2. The samples were drawn from the first 160 participants of the ongoing ImmuneRACE study and from some 1,300 subjects provided by 6 global collaborators. Sample metadata almost always included a de-identified subject ID, COVID-19 status, age in years and sex. Where HLA class I and class II types were available, the types were taken from metadata supplied by the sample provider, not from assay-based typing.

In the prospective study, participants were about 18 to 95 years old, resided in about two dozen geographic areas of the United States, and were enrolled through a virtual design. In the prospective study, participants were assigned to cohorts based on the clinical history participants reported in a screening survey and a study questionnaire. Recovered participants in ImmuneRACE Cohort 3 were defined as having two consecutive negative NP/OP PCR tests, clearance from a healthcare professional, or resolution of symptoms. In the prospective study, mobile phlebotomists collected whole blood, serum and a nasopharyngeal or oropharyngeal swab from each participant. Over a roughly 2-month period, participants in the prospective study had the option of providing additional blood draws and questionnaires. Before DNA extraction, prospective study blood samples were shipped either frozen or at room temperature.

A note on this clone: No antigen is known for it. Qualities for individual bases were not recorded, and no much larger clone is one base off.

Broad study findings and their caveats: The amount of clinical and demographic metadata varied by source and participant and was provided uncurated.

The immunoSEQ Assay, a bias-controlled multiplex PCR, was used to amplify TCRbeta CDR3 regions from genomic DNA. As for the original processing: Nucleated cell counts per sample were estimated from amplification of reference gene primers within the assay. Sequence reads were collapsed and filtered to measure the absolute abundance of every unique TCRbeta CDR3 rearrangement. Productive Simpson clonality was computed per sample as the square root of Simpson's diversity index over productive rearrangements. TCRdb limited this immuneACCESS table to in-frame rearrangements with V and J called. A share of clones is missing; checked studies link under half to unresolved V genes, and the rest is unexplained. The D gene and trimming were derived from the DNA, and the V and J assignments and clone size from that table. Counted in this sample were more than 300,000 clones; about nine tenths of them appeared once. The top ten clonotypes cover 3.5% to 5% of the sample.

The clonotype comes from a man in his thirties or forties who had recovered from COVID-19. The specimen sequenced was PBMCs or T cells enriched from blood (not recorded which).

At the DNA level, the sequence is TGCGCCAGCAGCCAAAGGCGGCACTACGAGCAGTACTTC. The resulting protein is CASSQRRHYEQYF. The chain is encoded by TRBV4-1 joined to TRBJ2-7; the D gene is unclear. Reading the germline V gene gives CDR1 MGHRA and CDR2 YSYEKL. The CDR3 spans 13 residues, from the cysteine through the phenylalanine. The sequence is cut down to CDR3 DNA, 39 bases in frame from base 1. The V and J ends are trimmed by 2 bases and 3 bases, leaving 8 bases between them.